Following are 18 T cell receptor beta chains from one sample sequenced in a study of CD8+ T cells in alopecia areata. TCR sequencing used cDNA made by reverse transcription of extracted RNA. Assay used: immunoSEQ multiplex PCR; TCRdb lists only in-frame clones, some missing. The sample lists 95,000 to 150,000 clones, about 50% occurring once. Sequenced material: NKG2D-low CD8+ T cells sorted from blood. The source of these receptors is a human donor with alopecia areata.

V is TRBV29-1 and J is TRBJ2-1; TRBD1 aligns across 10 bases. V lost 6 bases to trimming and J lost 7 bases; unmatched junction nucleotides: 9. Germline CDR1 is SQVTM and CDR2 is ANQGSEA. The CDR3 sequence is 14 residues long. The CDR3 loop reads CSVTGQGQENEQFF. The CDR3 coding sequence is TGCAGCGTGACGGGACAGGGGCAAGAGAATGAGCAGTTCTTC.

The rearrangement links TRBV29-1 to TRBJ2-7; possibly TRBD1 or TRBD2 for D (6 bases each). The V gene lost 4 bases and the J gene lost 12 bases, with 19 bases spanning the gap. CDR3 length equals 12 residues. The germline gives CDR1 SQVTM, CDR2 ANQGSEA. The CDR3 protein is CSVVGQGPTRYF. In DNA form, the CDR3 reads TGCAGCGTTGTGGGGCAGGGGCCGACTAGGTACTTC.

The chain employs TRBV11-2 and TRBJ2-1; D unclear. The germline gives CDR1 SGHAT, CDR2 FQNNGV. This CDR3 spans 15 amino acids. V dropped 1 base and J dropped 0 bases, with 7 bases sitting between them. This CDR3 reads CASSLGASSYNEQFF. In nucleotides, the CDR3 is TGTGCCAGCAGCTTAGGAGCTAGCTCCTACAATGAGCAGTTCTTC.

In this sample, this clone turned up a few times. The rearrangement links TRBV29-1 to TRBJ2-2; maybe TRBD1 (5 bases). Looked up from germline, CDR1 is SQVTM and CDR2 is ANQGSEA. V lost 4 bases to trimming and J lost 4 bases, with 7 bases between them. The CDR3 has 12 amino acids. This chain's CDR3 is CSVGGATGELFF. CDR3 DNA sequence: TGCAGCGTTGGGGGCGCCACCGGGGAGCTGTTTTTT.

This clone was counted a few times. The chain carries TRBV15 and TRBJ2-6; D uncertain. Germline CDR1 and CDR2: LNHNV and YYDKDF (reference sequence). The V end was cut by 0 bases, the J end by 4 bases, with 10 bases between. This CDR3 has 16 residues. The CDR3 sequence: CATSRDLGGGANVLTF. CDR3 sequence (DNA): TGTGCCACCAGCAGAGATCTGGGTGGAGGGGCCAACGTCCTGACTTTC.

The CDR3 here is CASSLTQFGFNPTNYGYTF. As DNA, the CDR3 is TGTGCCAGCAGCTTAACTCAGTTTGGATTCAACCCTACTAACTATGGCTACACCTTC. The chain joins TRBV7-9 to TRBJ1-2; D remains ambiguous. V lost 2 bases and J 0 bases, leaving 22 bases between the germline ends. The CDR3 has 19 amino acids. Per the germline V gene, CDR1 is SEHNR and CDR2 is FQNEAQ (reference sequence).

V and J are TRBV30 and TRBJ2-1, with a weak D call TRBD2 (7 bases). The germline gives CDR1 GTSNPN, CDR2 SVGIG (reference sequence). V was clipped by 2 bases and J by 6 bases, with 11 bases between them. The CDR3 runs to 13 residues. The DNA of the CDR3 is TGTGCCTGGAGTCGGGGGGCAAGCAATGAGCAGTTCTTC. It is translated as CAWSRGASNEQFF.

The chain links TRBV30 to TRBJ2-3; D gene ambiguous. CDR3 length: 13 residues. Deletions cut 0 bases from V and 6 bases from J, with 10 bases between. The V gene's germline CDR1 is GTSNPN and CDR2 SVGIG (reference sequence). CDR3 residues: CAWSVNEGDTQYF. Here the CDR3 DNA reads TGTGCCTGGAGTGTAAATGAAGGTGATACGCAGTATTTT. Variable domain in full (rest from reference TRBV30 and TRBJ2-3): SQTIHQWPATLVQPVGSPLSLECTVEGTSNPNLYWYRQAAGRGLQLLFYSVGIGQISSEVPQNLSASRPQDRQFILSSKKLLLSDSGFYLCAWSVNEGDTQYFGPGTRLTVL.

This clone was picked up a small number of times. The gene calls are TRBV29-1 and TRBJ2-5, with a tentative D call TRBD1 (7 bases). Germline-derived CDR1 and CDR2 are SQVTM and ANQGSEA. V dropped 2 bases and J dropped 2 bases, with 27 bases sitting between them. The CDR3 loop spans 19 amino acids. CDR3 loop: CSVEIHLEGWGQPQETQYF. For the CDR3, the DNA is TGCAGCGTTGAAATCCACCTGGAGGGTTGGGGACAGCCACAAGAGACCCAGTACTTC. The whole variable domain, filled in from reference TRBV29-1 and TRBJ2-5, reads SAVISQKPSRDICQRGTSLTIQCQVDSQVTMMFWYRQQPGQSLTLIATANQGSEATYESGFVIDKFPISRPNLTFSTLTVSNMSPEDSSIYLCSVEIHLEGWGQPQETQYFGPGTRLLVL.

This clone was picked up a small number of times. The chain links TRBV4-2 to TRBJ2-1; 9 bases match TRBD2. CDR1 is LGHNA and CDR2 is YNFKEQ in the germline V gene. The CDR3 covers 15 residues. V lost 4 bases and J lost 4; bases outside the gene matches: 5. CDR3 sequence: CASSRRLADYNEQFF. The CDR3 DNA reads as TGTGCCAGCAGCCGCCGACTAGCGGATTACAATGAGCAGTTCTTC.

This sequence joins TRBV27 and TRBJ2-7; D unclear. V was cut by 6 bases and J by 2 bases, with 8 bases left in between. This CDR3 region has 12 residues. Germline V CDR1 and CDR2: MNHEY, SMNVEV (reference sequence). The CDR3: CASRGPTYEQYF. In nucleotides, the CDR3 is TGTGCCAGCAGGGGTCCGACCTACGAGCAGTACTTC.

This clone turned up a few times. The chain carries TRBV30 and TRBJ2-7; a possible D gene is TRBD2 (5 bases). CDR3 length: 10 amino acids. Between the trimmed V and J ends, which lost 8 bases and 4 bases, there was a span of 9 bases. Germline V gene data show CDR1 as GTSNPN and CDR2 as SVGIG (reference sequence). CDR3 coding DNA: TGTGCCAGCGGTGGGTACGAGCAGTACTTC. Protein: CASGGYEQYF.

This clone has only a few counts. V usage is TRBV7-9 and J usage is TRBJ2-7; perhaps TRBD2 as D (5 bases). The germline CDR1 and CDR2 sequences are SEHNR and FQNEAQ (reference sequence). The CDR3 extends over 14 amino acids. V was trimmed by 7 bases and J by 3 bases, leaving 16 bases between them. The DNA for the CDR3 is TGTGCCAGCACCGTAGACCCGGCGGGCTACGAGCAGTACTTC. This sequence encodes CASTVDPAGYEQYF.

The J gene is TRBJ2-3, the V gene TRBV6-5; possibly TRBD1 for D (6 bases). This CDR3 is built from 16 residues. Germline V gives CDR1 MNHEY, CDR2 SVGAGI. V gave up 2 bases and J gave up 0 bases, with 12 bases separating them. In DNA form, the CDR3 reads TGTGCCAGCAGTTACACAGGGCAGGGGAGCACAGATACGCAGTATTTT. Amino acids: CASSYTGQGSTDTQYF.

This clone was counted a few times. The chain joins TRBV28 to TRBJ2-7; TRBD2 agrees at 7 bases. The CDR3 runs to 18 residues. Germline CDR1 MDHEN, CDR2 SYDVKM. V shed 4 bases, J shed 4 bases, and the junction held 19 bases outside the gene matches. This CDR3 reads CASSSRVEELAATYEQYF. For the CDR3, the DNA is TGTGCCAGCAGTTCTAGGGTGGAGGAGCTAGCGGCAACTTACGAGCAGTACTTC. Supplemented by reference TRBV28 and TRBJ2-7, the full variable domain reads DVKVTQSSRYLVKRTGEKVFLECVQDMDHENMFWYRQDPGLGLRLIYFSYDVKMKEKGDIPEGYSVSREKKERFSLILESASTNQTSMYLCASSSRVEELAATYEQYFGPGTRLTVT.

V gene TRBV5-1 combines with J gene TRBJ2-5; 7 bases line up with TRBD1. V was pared by 8 bases and J by 1 base, with 5 bases of the junction left unmatched. The CDR3 has 13 amino acids. Germline values: CDR1 SGHRS, CDR2 YFSETQ. The CDR3 coding sequence is TGCGCCAGTGGGACAGACAGCCAAGAGACCCAGTACTTC. Translating it yields CASGTDSQETQYF. The full variable domain, its missing parts supplied by reference TRBV5-1 and TRBJ2-5, is KAGVTQTPRYLIKTRGQQVTLSCSPISGHRSVSWYQQTPGQGLQFLFEYFSETQRNKGNFPGRFSGRQFSNSRSEMNVSTLELGDSALYLCASGTDSQETQYFGPGTRLLVL.

The rearrangement joins TRBV29-1 to TRBJ2-7; D not certain. The CDR3 spans 12 residues. Between the trimmed V and J ends, which lost 2 bases and 4 bases, there was a span of 9 bases. In germline, CDR1 is SQVTM, CDR2 ANQGSEA. The DNA of the CDR3 is TGCAGCGTTGAATCGACGGAATACGAGCAGTACTTC. Translated: CSVESTEYEQYF.

The gene calls are TRBV7-9 and TRBJ2-7; 9 bases align to TRBD1. The CDR3 has 14 residues. CDR1 and CDR2 (germline): SEHNR, FQNEAQ (reference sequence). V gave up 4 bases and J gave up 3 bases; unmatched junction bases: 4. Here the CDR3 reads CASSWGQGGYEQYF. DNA of the CDR3: TGTGCCAGCAGCTGGGGACAGGGTGGCTACGAGCAGTACTTC.